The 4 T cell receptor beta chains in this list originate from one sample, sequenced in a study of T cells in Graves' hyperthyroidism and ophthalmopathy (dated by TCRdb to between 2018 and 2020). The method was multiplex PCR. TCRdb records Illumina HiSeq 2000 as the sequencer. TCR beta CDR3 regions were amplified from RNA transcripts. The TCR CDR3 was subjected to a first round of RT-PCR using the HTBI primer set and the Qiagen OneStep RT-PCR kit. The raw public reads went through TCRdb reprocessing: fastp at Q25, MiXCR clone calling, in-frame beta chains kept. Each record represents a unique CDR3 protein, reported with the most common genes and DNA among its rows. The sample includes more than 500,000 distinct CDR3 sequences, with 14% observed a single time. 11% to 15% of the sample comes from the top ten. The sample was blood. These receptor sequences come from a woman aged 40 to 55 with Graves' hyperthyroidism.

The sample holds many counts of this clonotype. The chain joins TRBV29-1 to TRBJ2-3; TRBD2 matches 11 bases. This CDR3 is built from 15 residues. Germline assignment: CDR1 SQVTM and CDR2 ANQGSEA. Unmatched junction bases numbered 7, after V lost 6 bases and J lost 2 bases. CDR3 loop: CSVVPSGRPTDTQYF. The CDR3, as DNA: TGCAGCGTGGTTCCTAGCGGGAGGCCCACAGATACGCAGTATTTT.

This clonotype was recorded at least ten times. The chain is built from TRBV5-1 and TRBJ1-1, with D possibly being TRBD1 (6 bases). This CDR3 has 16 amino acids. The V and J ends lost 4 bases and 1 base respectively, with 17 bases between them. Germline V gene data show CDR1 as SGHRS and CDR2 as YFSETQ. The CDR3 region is CASSLGTDSGNTEAFF. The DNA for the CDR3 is TGCGCCAGCAGCCTAGGAACGGACAGCGGGAACACTGAAGCTTTCTTT.

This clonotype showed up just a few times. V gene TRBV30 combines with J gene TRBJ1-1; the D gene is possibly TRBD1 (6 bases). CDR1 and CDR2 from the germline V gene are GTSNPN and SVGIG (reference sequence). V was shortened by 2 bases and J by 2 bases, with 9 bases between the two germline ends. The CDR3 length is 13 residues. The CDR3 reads CAWSSQGNTEAFF. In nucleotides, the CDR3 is TGTGCCTGGAGTTCACAGGGAAACACTGAAGCTTTCTTT.

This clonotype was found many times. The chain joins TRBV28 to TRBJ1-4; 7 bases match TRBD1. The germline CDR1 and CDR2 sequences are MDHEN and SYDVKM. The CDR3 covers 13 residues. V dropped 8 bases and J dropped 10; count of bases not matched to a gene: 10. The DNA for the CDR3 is TGTGCCAGCTTGAACCAGGGGGAGGGAAAACTGTTTTTT. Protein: CASLNQGEGKLFF.